Detailed here is one T cell receptor (beta chain). It lacks a known antigen. No quality values exist for individual bases; no much larger clone is one base distant. The sample has other DNA sequences that encode this CDR3 too. The donors were healthy, HIV-negative adults with no recently reported acute infections or vaccinations. Every donor was a Caucasian adult residing in Nashville, Tennessee, USA. CD4+ T cells were enriched through magnetic negative selection, after which naive cells were positively selected on CD45RA and the remaining negative fraction served as the memory subset. Blood was obtained by leukapheresis, after which PBMCs were separated by Ficoll-Histopaque density gradient centrifugation and cryopreserved in liquid nitrogen vapor phase. Purity and quantity of every magnetically sorted T cell population were checked by analytical flow cytometry. Genomic DNA was isolated from every sorted fraction and measured by UV absorbance on a Nanodrop 2000c.

Using the deep immunoSEQ assay, multiplex PCR amplified TCR CDR3 regions from genomic DNA. Extracted genomic DNA from each cell subset was distributed evenly across all wells of several immunoSEQ 96-well plates, and each plate was treated as a replicate. For sorted subsets, around 0.2 ug of genomic DNA, equivalent to roughly 30,000 T cell genomes, went into each replicate PCR. Purified libraries were quantified with a Qubit 3.0 fluorometer, sized on a Bioanalyzer 2100, and re-quantified with the KAPA Library Quantification kit. Each immunoSEQ 96-well plate was sequenced on its own single-read 150-cycle Illumina NextSeq 550 flow cell. Per the source publication's procedure: Because only junctional sequences without quality scores were contained in the immunoSEQ output, filtering matching that applied to full-length reads could not be performed. To assign V/J genes and CDR3, sequences were annotated against IMGT germline references using PyIR, a Python wrapper for IgBLAST v1.9. Reads with weak V/J assignments (E-value above 1e-6), missing CDR3, stop codons, out-of-frame junctions, or ambiguous translated residues were removed. V3J clonotypes were defined as sequences sharing the same inferred V gene, J gene, and CDR3 amino acid sequence. To compute the percentage overlap between repertoires, the number of shared unique clonotypes was divided by the size of the smaller repertoire. RTK rarefaction, the Chao1 estimator, and Recon v2.1 estimates of unobserved clonotypes were used to assess repertoire richness. OLGA was used to compute generation probabilities for all TCRbeta clonotypes that the gDNA method yielded from a few donors. TCRdb re-hosts the immuneACCESS table, in-frame sequences only. Its copies lack some clones; in the studies checked, an unresolved V gene accounts for under half of them, and the cause for the rest is not known. V, J and clone size derive from that table, while D and trimming were established from the DNA sequence. A total of under 2.5 million clones appear in this sample, less than 95% of them only once. Jointly, the top ten make up 0.37% of the sample.

After removal of 6 bases from V and 1 base from J, the junction retains 1 base not matched to a gene. CDR1 SGHAT and CDR2 FQDESV are derived from the germline V gene (reference sequence). The CDR3 contains 13 residues, cysteine and phenylalanine counted. The kept DNA is CDR3 alone, 39 bases in frame from the first base. The data derive from a study of shared clonotypes between healthy human individuals (TCRdb year 2020). Context from the whole study: Two women and three men aged 18 to 49 years were included in the cohort. To increase sequencing depth and limit assay-specific biases, different laboratories used diverse techniques to prepare libraries and sequence TCR repertoires. For each donor, CD4 naive and CD4 memory were each run on three plates, CD8 naive on two plates, and CD8 memory on one plate. Each donor's leukapheresis produced roughly between about 0.9 and 9.5 billion PBMCs. To estimate repertoire size and how much clonotypes are shared between individuals, the study performed deep sequencing of blood TCR repertoires from 4 to 6 healthy adults.

General conclusions and limits of the study: Pairwise subsampling led to the expectation that sequencing depth would affect the degree of clonotype sharing among donors. Sampling was limited to blood, and TCR repertoires in tissue likely differ from TCR repertoires in blood. Larger estimated clonotype richness was generally found for naive subsets than for memory subsets. Even with the large sequencing depth, rarefaction of the sorted-subset datasets indicated that sequencing was incomplete. The small number of donors limited the genetic and exposure-history diversity represented. Clonotypes shared by all four sorted-subset donors showed higher generation probabilities than non-shared clonotypes. About 5% of naive CD4, approximately 3.7% of naive CD8, approximately 2% of memory CD4, and 0.4% of memory CD8 clonotypes were shared across several donors.

Sequenced sample: naive CD4+ T cells from PBMCs. This specimen's cell subset or site label, per the study, means: CD45RA+ positively selected. This sequence uses TRBV11-1 and TRBJ2-7, with TRBD2 identical over 9 junction bases. The clonotype comes from a man between 18 and 29 years old in good health. Some clones in this sample may be carry-over from other donors' samples. The CDR3 loop reads CASSLAGSYEQYF. The DNA reads TGTGCCAGCAGTCTAGCGGGATCCTACGAGCAGTACTTC.